The 2 T cell receptor beta chains below all came from one sample that was sequenced in a study of T cells after yellow fever vaccination. TCRdb re-called the 5' RACE reads with MiXCR, one entry per CDR3 protein. The data contain about 630,000 distinct CDR3 sequences, approximately 13% of them singletons. The sample in question was PBMCs, obtained on the day of the yellow fever booster vaccination. These TCRs come from a man between 25 and 39 years old who received the YFV17D yellow fever vaccine.

This clonotype has a handful of counts. The V call is TRBV15, the J call TRBJ1-1, with 7 bases matching TRBD1. The trim removed 3 bases at V and 5 bases at J, leaving 12 bases unmatched. The CDR3 covers 16 residues. The V gene's germline CDR1 is LNHNV and CDR2 YYDKDF (reference sequence). CDR3 sequence (DNA): TGTGCCACCAGCAGCCGACAGGGCAAGGAGGGGACTGAAGCTTTCTTT. It translates to CATSSRQGKEGTEAFF.

This chain joins TRBV20-1 and TRBJ2-1; the match to TRBD2 covers 9 bases. Trimming cost V 2 bases and J 0 bases; bases outside gene matches: 5. This CDR3 has 16 residues. The germline gives CDR1 DFQATT, CDR2 SNEGSKA (reference sequence). CDR3: CSARLAGLSSYNEQFF. DNA of the CDR3: TGCAGTGCTAGACTAGCGGGACTGAGCTCCTACAATGAGCAGTTCTTC.